The rows below give T cell receptor beta chains drawn from one sample of a study of blood T cell repertoires in COVID-19. The assay was immunoSEQ multiplex PCR, and TCRdb's table has in-frame clones only and misses some. The sample records roughly 200,000 clones, 79% being singletons. The sample taken for sequencing was peripheral blood. These receptor sequences come from a woman between 35 and 50 years old with COVID-19, enrolled during active disease. CDR3s include the opening cysteine and the closing phenylalanine or tryptophan. A D gene is named only where the DNA matches it firmly. Clone size appears in some rows only: once, few, many, or a class for an expanded clone.

V: TRBV6-5
D: -
size: -
J: TRBJ1-6
CDR3: CASTYGGVRDSPLHF
DNA: TGTGCCAGCACCTACGGCGGGGTAAGGGATTCACCCCTCCACTTT

V: TRBV12-3/TRBV12-4
D: -
size: -
J: TRBJ2-2
CDR3: CASSLEAGLELFF
DNA: TGTGCCAGCAGTTTAGAGGCGGGGTTGGAGCTGTTTTTT

V: TRBV10-3
D: TRBD2
size: -
J: TRBJ2-3
CDR3: CAISEHLGGREADTQYF
DNA: TGTGCCATCAGTGAGCATCTGGGCGGGAGAGAAGCAGATACGCAGTATTTT

V: TRBV3-1/TRBV3-2
D: -
size: -
J: TRBJ1-6
CDR3: CASSGGQPSSPLHF
DNA: TGTGCCAGCAGCGGCGGCCAACCCAGTTCACCCCTCCACTTT

V: TRBV5-1
D: TRBD1
size: -
J: TRBJ1-5
CDR3: CASSSGQGNQPQHF
DNA: TGCGCCAGCAGCTCGGGACAGGGTAATCAGCCCCAGCATTTT

V: TRBV5-1
D: -
size: -
J: TRBJ2-5
CDR3: CASSNPQGSQETQYF
DNA: TGCGCCAGCAGCAATCCCCAGGGTTCACAAGAGACCCAGTACTTC

V: TRBV13
D: TRBD1
size: -
J: TRBJ1-2
CDR3: CASKATGRYGYTF
DNA: TGTGCCAGCAAAGCGACAGGGCGGTATGGCTACACCTTC

V: TRBV7-2
D: TRBD1
size: -
J: TRBJ1-5
CDR3: CASSGQASNQPQHF
DNA: TGTGCCAGCAGCGGACAGGCTAGCAATCAGCCCCAGCATTTT

V: TRBV10-3
D: -
size: -
J: TRBJ1-3
CDR3: CATRQESDGNTIYF
DNA: TGTGCCACCAGACAGGAATCGGACGGAAACACCATATATTTT

V: TRBV5-1
D: -
size: -
J: TRBJ2-3
CDR3: CASSFPEGSSTDTQYF
DNA: TGCGCCAGCAGTTTCCCGGAGGGATCCAGCACAGATACGCAGTATTTT

V: TRBV21-1
D: -
size: -
J: TRBJ2-2
CDR3: CASSKEVRLLVAAPRELFF
DNA: TGTGCCAGCAGCAAAGAAGTCAGACTCTTGGTGGCGGCTCCTAGGGAGCTGTTTTTT

V: TRBV3-1/TRBV3-2
D: TRBD2
size: few
J: TRBJ2-3
CDR3: CASSQDWGSGRGSDTQYF
DNA: TGTGCCAGCAGCCAAGATTGGGGTAGCGGGAGAGGGTCAGATACGCAGTATTTT

V: TRBV27
D: -
size: -
J: TRBJ1-2
CDR3: CASSFAPGPSRTYGYTF
DNA: TGTGCCAGCAGTTTTGCGCCGGGTCCTTCACGAACCTATGGCTACACCTTC

V: TRBV29-1
D: -
size: once
J: TRBJ2-4
CDR3: CSVGRGLKNIQYF
DNA: TGCAGCGTGGGACGGGGACTCAAAAACATTCAGTACTTC

V: TRBV5-1
D: -
size: -
J: TRBJ1-4
CDR3: CASSFSSDSLYEKLFF
DNA: TGCGCCAGCAGCTTTTCGTCGGACAGTTTATATGAAAAACTGTTTTTT

V: TRBV7-9
D: -
size: -
J: TRBJ2-1
CDR3: CASSPRPGQNYNEQFF
DNA: TGTGCCAGCAGCCCCCGCCCCGGACAGAACTACAATGAGCAGTTCTTC

V: TRBV2
D: -
size: -
J: TRBJ1-6
CDR3: CASSLNRVVNSPLHF
DNA: TGTGCCAGCAGTTTGAACAGGGTGGTCAATTCACCCCTCCACTTT

V: TRBV30
D: -
size: -
J: TRBJ2-2
CDR3: CAWRRGGTGELFF
DNA: TGTGCCTGGAGGCGAGGTGGCACCGGGGAGCTGTTTTTT

V: TRBV27
D: -
size: -
J: TRBJ1-3
CDR3: CASSLSGRFINTIYF
DNA: TGTGCCAGCAGTTTATCCGGGAGGTTTATTAACACCATATATTTT

V: TRBV10-3
D: TRBD1
size: -
J: TRBJ2-7
CDR3: CAISEMGQGDEQYF
DNA: TGTGCCATCAGTGAAATGGGACAGGGGGACGAGCAGTACTTC

V: TRBV19
D: TRBD1
size: -
J: TRBJ1-1
CDR3: CASSIPGQGLMNTEAFF
DNA: TGTGCCAGTAGTATTCCGGGACAGGGTTTAATGAACACTGAAGCTTTCTTT

V: TRBV29-1
D: TRBD1
size: -
J: TRBJ1-2
CDR3: CSVGDRGYGYTF
DNA: TGCAGCGTTGGCGACAGGGGGTATGGCTACACCTTC

V: TRBV5-4
D: TRBD1
size: -
J: TRBJ2-2
CDR3: CASRQQTGAVGELFF
DNA: TGTGCCAGCAGACAACAGACAGGGGCGGTCGGGGAGCTGTTTTTT

V: TRBV24-1
D: -
size: -
J: TRBJ2-3
CDR3: CATSDPSGLGTDTQYF
DNA: TGTGCCACCAGTGATCCATCAGGGCTCGGCACAGATACGCAGTATTTT

V: TRBV5-4
D: -
size: -
J: TRBJ2-5
CDR3: CASSLLSETQYF
DNA: TGTGCCAGCAGCCTTCTTTCGGAGACCCAGTACTTC

V: TRBV18
D: TRBD2
size: -
J: TRBJ2-7
CDR3: CASSPSGAGGFDEQYF
DNA: TGTGCCAGCTCACCATCCGGGGCGGGGGGTTTTGACGAGCAGTACTTC

V: TRBV6-5
D: TRBD2
size: -
J: TRBJ2-3
CDR3: CASSLAGAKDTQYF
DNA: TGTGCCAGCAGTTTAGCGGGAGCAAAAGATACGCAGTATTTT

V: TRBV5-1
D: TRBD1
size: -
J: TRBJ2-7
CDR3: CASSLAGTGSSYEQYF
DNA: TGCGCCAGCAGCTTGGCTGGGACAGGAAGCTCCTACGAGCAGTACTTC

V: TRBV27
D: -
size: once
J: TRBJ1-3
CDR3: CASSRTEGGNTIYF
DNA: TGTGCCAGCAGTCGGACGGAGGGAGGAAACACCATATATTTT

V: TRBV6-6
D: -
size: few
J: TRBJ1-4
CDR3: CASRCRDCRNEKLFF
DNA: TGTGCCAGCAGGTGTCGGGACTGCCGTAATGAAAAACTGTTTTTT

V: TRBV30
D: TRBD1
size: few
J: TRBJ2-7
CDR3: CAWSVLGQGVYEQYF
DNA: TGTGCCTGGAGTGTACTCGGACAGGGGGTGTACGAGCAGTACTTC

V: TRBV28
D: -
size: -
J: TRBJ1-6
CDR3: CASKLLGARSPLHF
DNA: TGTGCCAGCAAGTTATTGGGGGCCCGATCACCCCTCCACTTT

V: TRBV5-1
D: -
size: -
J: TRBJ1-3
CDR3: CASSLVTGFGNTIYF
DNA: TGCGCCAGCAGCTTGGTTACAGGGTTTGGAAACACCATATATTTT

V: TRBV30
D: -
size: -
J: TRBJ1-4
CDR3: CAWSAFSREKLFF
DNA: TGTGCCTGGAGTGCGTTCTCCCGGGAAAAACTGTTTTTT

V: TRBV11-3
D: -
size: -
J: TRBJ2-2
CDR3: CASSLNSNTGELFF
DNA: TGTGCCAGCAGCTTAAACAGTAACACCGGGGAGCTGTTTTTT

V: TRBV5-1
D: -
size: once
J: TRBJ1-2
CDR3: CASSSGQTVLFNYGYTF
DNA: TGCGCCAGCAGCAGTGGCCAGACGGTACTATTTAACTATGGCTACACCTTC

V: TRBV4-1
D: -
size: -
J: TRBJ2-7
CDR3: CASSQEKGKQEHSSYEQYF
DNA: TGCGCCAGCAGCCAAGAAAAGGGGAAACAGGAACATTCCTCCTACGAGCAGTACTTC

V: TRBV5-1
D: TRBD1
size: -
J: TRBJ1-2
CDR3: CASSWNPGTGYGYTF
DNA: TGCGCCAGCAGCTGGAACCCAGGGACAGGGTACGGCTACACCTTC

V: TRBV21-1
D: -
size: -
J: TRBJ2-1
CDR3: CASPRRSATTNGNEQFF
DNA: TGTGCCAGCCCCAGGAGGAGCGCGACTACTAACGGGAATGAGCAGTTCTTC

V: TRBV14
D: -
size: -
J: TRBJ1-2
CDR3: CASSQTPLRGYTF
DNA: TGTGCCAGCAGCCAGACTCCTTTAAGGGGCTACACCTTC

V: TRBV6-5
D: TRBD1
size: -
J: TRBJ2-2
CDR3: CASQTGTGEAGELFF
DNA: TGTGCCAGCCAGACCGGGACAGGGGAGGCCGGGGAGCTGTTTTTT

V: TRBV10-2
D: TRBD2
size: -
J: TRBJ2-7
CDR3: CATSGSGYEQYF
DNA: TGCGCCACGAGCGGGAGCGGCTACGAGCAGTACTTC

V: TRBV9
D: -
size: -
J: TRBJ2-2
CDR3: CASSGHLNTGELFF
DNA: TGTGCCAGCAGCGGACACTTGAACACCGGGGAGCTGTTTTTT

V: TRBV5-1
D: -
size: few
J: TRBJ1-1
CDR3: CASSLVMNTEAFF
DNA: TGCGCCAGCAGCTTGGTTATGAACACTGAAGCTTTCTTT

V: TRBV7-3
D: -
size: few
J: TRBJ2-1
CDR3: CASSLKGGPYNEQFF
DNA: TGTGCCAGCAGCTTAAAGGGGGGGCCCTACAATGAGCAGTTCTTC